This entry describes one TCR beta chain. How the authors handled the data: It was from reference gene primer amplification that nucleated cell counts were estimated. Clones were sequenced by immunoSEQ multiplex PCR, and TCRdb holds only the in-frame ones, with some missing. Clonal size and the V and J genes are those of that table, whereas D and trimming came from the DNA. The sample has roughly 100,000 clones; approximately 84% are singletons. The data were taken from a study of blood T cell repertoires in COVID-19. As for the study in general: Whether acute or convalescent, the COVID-19 samples came from the United States, Italy and Spain. From T cells, B-cell-depleted T cells, or PBMCs came the material, which was cDNA or gDNA.

This CDR3 comprises 15 residues. Germline lookup yields CDR1 LGHNT and CDR2 FRNRAP. V was clipped by 7 bases and J by 2 bases, with 14 bases between them. This receptor was identified in a man aged 35 to 55 with active or convalescent COVID-19. The V and J genes are TRBV12-5 and TRBJ1-4, with a possible D match to TRBD1 (6 bases). The sequenced material came from peripheral blood. CDR3 sequence: CASASRGGTNEKLFF. The CDR3, as DNA: TGTGCTAGTGCTTCCCGGGGGGGCACTAATGAAAAACTGTTTTTT.